What follows are 12 T cell receptor beta chains derived from one specimen sequenced in a study of shared clonotypes between healthy human individuals. Profiled with immunoSEQ multiplex PCR; TCRdb holds only in-frame clones, not every one. This table holds about 1.5 million clones, approximately 98% found once. The sample was naive CD4+ T cells sorted from blood. Noted subset: CD45RA+ positively selected. The receptors here all came from a man aged 25 to 40 in good health.

The CDR3 nucleotides are TGTGCCAGCAGCTTAGGGACAGGGGGAGGCACTGAAGCTTTCTTT. Translating gives CASSLGTGGGTEAFF. The chain employs TRBV7-9 and TRBJ1-1, with 10 bases fitting TRBD1. CDR3 length: 15 residues. The V and J ends lost 1 base and 4 bases, in that order; junction bases with no gene match: 3. Germline loops: CDR1 SEHNR, CDR2 FQNEAQ (reference sequence). Complete variable domain (other parts from reference TRBV7-9 and TRBJ1-1): DTGVSQNPRHKITKRGQNVTFRCDPISEHNRLYWYRQTLGQGPEFLTYFQNEAQLEKSRLLSDRFSAERPKGSFSTLEIQRTEQGDSAMYLCASSLGTGGGTEAFFGQGTRLTVV.

J is TRBJ2-3 and V is TRBV5-6; the D gene is possibly TRBD2 (5 bases). V dropped 4 bases and J dropped 0 bases, with 15 bases sitting between them. In germline, CDR1 is SGHDT, CDR2 YYEEEE. The CDR3 covers 16 residues. The CDR3 is CASSPVTRESTDTQYF. Here the CDR3 DNA reads TGTGCCAGCAGCCCTGTCACCCGGGAAAGCACAGATACGCAGTATTTT. Full variable domain (missing parts from reference TRBV5-6 and TRBJ2-3): DAGVTQSPTHLIKTRGQQVTLRCSPKSGHDTVSWYQQALGQGPQFIFQYYEEEERQRGNFPDRFSGHQFPNYSSELNVNALLLGDSALYLCASSPVTRESTDTQYFGPGTRLTVL.

The J gene is TRBJ1-4, the V gene TRBV7-9, with D perhaps TRBD1 (6 bases). With 5 bases removed from V and 4 bases from J, the gap between germline ends came to 11 bases. Per germline, CDR1 SEHNR and CDR2 FQNEAQ (reference sequence). The CDR3 covers 14 residues. This CDR3 reads CASSIQGYNEKLFF. The CDR3 DNA is TGTGCCAGCAGCATACAGGGATATAATGAAAAACTGTTTTTT.

This chain joins TRBV14 and TRBJ2-3, with D perhaps TRBD1 (6 bases). Germline CDR1 is SGHDN and CDR2 is FVKESK. Trimming pared 4 bases from V and 3 bases from J, leaving 11 bases between. This CDR3 is built from 14 residues. In DNA, the CDR3 is TGTGCCAGCAGCCCAGGACAGAAAACAGATACGCAGTATTTT. It specifies CASSPGQKTDTQYF.

The gene calls are TRBV19 and TRBJ2-1, with 8 bases that match TRBD1. Germline CDR1 is LNHDA and CDR2 is SQIVND (reference sequence). V lost 6 bases and J lost 5; bases outside the gene matches: 9. The CDR3 extends over 15 amino acids. The CDR3 region has the DNA TGTGCCAGTAGCTACAGACAGGGGATCCACAATGAGCAGTTCTTC. It is translated as CASSYRQGIHNEQFF.

J is TRBJ2-1 and V is TRBV5-1; TRBD1 is a possible D gene (6 bases). Trimming took 4 bases from V and 5 from J, leaving 16 bases between them. The CDR3 is made up of 15 amino acids. Germline values: CDR1 SGHRS, CDR2 YFSETQ. Here the CDR3 DNA reads TGCGCCAGCAGCCCCATTAACAGGGTTCACAATGAGCAGTTCTTC. This gives the protein CASSPINRVHNEQFF.

Remarks on this clone: A junction boundary mismatches the germline segment, possibly from a read error. The chain recombines TRBV7-9 with TRBJ2-1, with no clear D. The V gene's germline CDR1 is SEHNR and CDR2 FQNEAQ (reference sequence). The CDR3 is made up of 11 amino acids. CDR3 DNA: TGTGCCAGCAGCTCCGACAATGAGCAGTTCTTC. The encoded protein is CASSSDNEQFF.

The chain joins TRBV5-1 to TRBJ2-1; D is possibly TRBD2 (5 bases). CDR3 length: 14 residues. V lost 2 bases and J lost 3, with 9 bases in between. Germline lookup yields CDR1 SGHRS and CDR2 YFSETQ. CDR3 in DNA: TGCGCCAGCAGCTTCAGCGGAAACTACAATGAGCAGTTCTTC. As protein: CASSFSGNYNEQFF.

This chain connects TRBV19 to TRBJ2-1; D is possibly TRBD1 (6 bases). Trimming took 3 bases from V and 7 from J, leaving 19 bases between them. The CDR3 extends over 16 amino acids. The germline CDR1 and CDR2 sequences are LNHDA and SQIVND (reference sequence). This chain's CDR3 is CASSIDRTARRNEQFF. The CDR3 region has the DNA TGTGCCAGTAGTATTGACAGGACAGCTCGTAGGAATGAGCAGTTCTTC. The full variable domain, with the rest looked up from reference TRBV19 and TRBJ2-1, is DGGITQSPKYLFRKEGQNVTLSCEQNLNHDAMYWYRQDPGQGLRLIYYSQIVNDFQKGDIAEGYSVSREKKESFPLTVTSAQKNPTAFYLCASSIDRTARRNEQFFGPGTRLTVL.

The rearrangement joins TRBV7-9 to TRBJ2-1; 7 bases are shared with TRBD2. CDR1 is SEHNR and CDR2 is FQNEAQ in the germline V gene (reference sequence). V dropped 4 bases and J dropped 3; count of bases not matched to a gene: 9. The CDR3 sequence is 16 residues long. The CDR3: CASSSVGGTNYNEQFF. CDR3 sequence (DNA): TGTGCCAGCAGCTCGGTGGGCGGGACTAACTACAATGAGCAGTTCTTC.

This clone was seen more than once but under ten times. Other nucleotide sequences from this sample produce the same CDR3. V usage is TRBV28 and J usage is TRBJ1-2; the D is unclear. V was cut by 5 bases and J by 2 bases, with 9 bases left in between. The CDR3 runs 13 residues. CDR1 and CDR2 (germline): MDHEN, SYDVKM. CDR3 amino acids: CASSQGRNYGYTF. The CDR3 DNA sequence: TGTGCCAGCAGTCAAGGTCGGAACTATGGCTACACCTTC.

As to this clone: In the same sample, other DNA sequences code for this CDR3. The chain is built from TRBV11-2 and TRBJ2-7; D unclear. Germline values: CDR1 SGHAT, CDR2 FQNNGV. Trimming took off 1 base at V and 6 bases at J, with 4 bases between the two ends. The CDR3 sequence is 11 residues long. CDR3 in amino acids: CASSLVREQYF. CDR3 DNA sequence: TGTGCCAGCAGCTTAGTGCGCGAGCAGTACTTC.